This T cell receptor (beta chain) emerged from a study of cytomegalovirus exposure and HLA in healthy donors. Findings and caveats of the study: In terms of immune exposure information, only CMV serostatus was available. As was reported, the HLA-A and HLA-B alleles of most subjects were accurately predicted from TCR beta sequences. The CMV antigen specificity of a few CMV-associated chains was confirmed through in vitro analysis.

Germline-derived CDR1 and CDR2 are SGHTA and FQGTGA. Trimming removed 3 bases from V and 1 base from J, with 9 bases in between. There are 14 residues in the CDR3. In the case of this clone: Its antigen remains unidentified.

PCR used 60 Vbeta primers and 13 Jbeta primers. The data were produced by immunoSEQ multiplex PCR, yet TCRdb's version contains in-frame clones alone and is incomplete. The profile shows some 56,000 clones, roughly 60% of them singletons. The sample comprised PBMCs. The J gene is TRBJ1-1, the V gene TRBV7-3, with a weak D call TRBD1 (5 bases). This TCR was recovered from a human donor in good health. CDR3 sequence: CASSLGQGNTEAFF. The CDR3 bases are TGTGCCAGCAGCTTGGGCCAGGGGAACACTGAAGCTTTCTTT. The full variable domain, in which reference TRBV7-3 and TRBJ1-1 provide the parts outside the CDR3, is GAGVSQTPSNKVTEKGKYVELRCDPISGHTALYWYRQSLGQGPEFLIYFQGTGAADDSGLPNDRFFAVRPEGSVSTLKIQRTERGDSAVYLCASSLGQGNTEAFFGQGTRLTVV.